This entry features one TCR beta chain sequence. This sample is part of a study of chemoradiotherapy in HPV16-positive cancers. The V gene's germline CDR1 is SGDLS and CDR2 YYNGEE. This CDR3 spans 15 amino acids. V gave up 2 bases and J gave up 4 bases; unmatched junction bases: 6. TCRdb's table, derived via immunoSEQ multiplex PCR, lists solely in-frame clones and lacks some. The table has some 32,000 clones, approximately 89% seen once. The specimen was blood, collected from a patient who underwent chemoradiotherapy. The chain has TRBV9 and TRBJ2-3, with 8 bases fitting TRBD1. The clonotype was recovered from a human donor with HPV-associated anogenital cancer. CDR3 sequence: CASSVQGAGADTQYF. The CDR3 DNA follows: TGTGCCAGCAGCGTTCAGGGGGCAGGAGCAGATACGCAGTATTTT.